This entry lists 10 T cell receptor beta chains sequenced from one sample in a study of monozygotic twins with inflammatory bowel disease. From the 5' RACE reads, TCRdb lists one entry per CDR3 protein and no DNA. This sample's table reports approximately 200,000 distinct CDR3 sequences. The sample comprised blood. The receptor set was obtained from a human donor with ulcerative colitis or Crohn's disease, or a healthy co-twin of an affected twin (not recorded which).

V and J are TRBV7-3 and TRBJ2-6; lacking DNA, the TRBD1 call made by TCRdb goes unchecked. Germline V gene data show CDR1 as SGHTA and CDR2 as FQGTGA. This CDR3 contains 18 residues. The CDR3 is CASSQTGSTASGANVLTF.

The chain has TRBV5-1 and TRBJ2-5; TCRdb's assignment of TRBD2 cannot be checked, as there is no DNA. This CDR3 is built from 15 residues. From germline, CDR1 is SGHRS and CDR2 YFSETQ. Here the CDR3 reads CASSFGGAEQETQYF.

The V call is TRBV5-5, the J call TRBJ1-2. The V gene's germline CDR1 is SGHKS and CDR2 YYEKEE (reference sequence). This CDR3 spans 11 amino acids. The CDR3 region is CASSLQAGYTF.

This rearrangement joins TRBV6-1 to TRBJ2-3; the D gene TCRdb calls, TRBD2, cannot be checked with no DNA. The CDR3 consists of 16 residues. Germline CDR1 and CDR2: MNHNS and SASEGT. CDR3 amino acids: CASRPSGGTNTDTQYF.

The CDR3 sequence is CSAKGPGGFYEQYF. The rearrangement uses TRBV20-1 and TRBJ2-7; absent DNA, TCRdb's TRBD1 call cannot be checked. The CDR3 is 14 residues long. Germline V gives CDR1 DFQATT, CDR2 SNEGSKA (reference sequence).

CDR3 protein: CASSGVSPEQFF. The chain has TRBV2 and TRBJ2-1; TCRdb selects TRBD2, and the lack of DNA leaves this call unchecked. The CDR3 covers 12 residues. Germline lookup yields CDR1 SNHLY and CDR2 FYNNEI.

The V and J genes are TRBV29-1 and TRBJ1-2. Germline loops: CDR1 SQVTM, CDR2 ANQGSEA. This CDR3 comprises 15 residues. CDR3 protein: CSVEEENRARYGYTF. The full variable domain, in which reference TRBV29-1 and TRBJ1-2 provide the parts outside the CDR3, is SAVISQKPSRDICQRGTSLTIQCQVDSQVTMMFWYRQQPGQSLTLIATANQGSEATYESGFVIDKFPISRPNLTFSTLTVSNMSPEDSSIYLCSVEEENRARYGYTFGSGTRLTVV.

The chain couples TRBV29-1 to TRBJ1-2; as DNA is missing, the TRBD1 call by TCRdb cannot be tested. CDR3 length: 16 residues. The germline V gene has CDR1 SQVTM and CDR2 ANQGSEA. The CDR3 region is CSVEDKNSVRGYGYTF.

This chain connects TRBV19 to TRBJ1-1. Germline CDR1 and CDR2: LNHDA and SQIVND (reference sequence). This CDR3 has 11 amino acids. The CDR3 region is CASQLNTEAFF.

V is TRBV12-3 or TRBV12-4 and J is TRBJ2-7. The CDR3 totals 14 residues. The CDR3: CASSRTSTGFEQYF.